This passage covers 20 T cell receptor beta chains from one sample sequenced in a study of T cells in Graves' hyperthyroidism and ophthalmopathy. The investigators amplified TCR beta CDR3 regions from RNA transcripts. HTBI primers were the set used in a first-round RT-PCR of the TCR CDR3. TCRdb called the multiplex PCR reads again in MiXCR, with one record for every CDR3 protein. The sample consists of approximately 620,000 distinct CDR3 sequences, about 15% of them appearing once. Input material: blood. The source is a woman in her twenties or thirties with Graves' hyperthyroidism that later progressed to Graves' ophthalmopathy.

This clonotype was found many times. V usage is TRBV27 and J usage is TRBJ1-1; D is unresolved. Trimming cost V 7 bases and J 0 bases, with 9 bases left between them. CDR3 length equals 13 residues. In germline, CDR1 is MNHEY, CDR2 SMNVEV (reference sequence). CDR3 DNA sequence: TGTGCCAGCACTGGACCGCTGAACACTGAAGCTTTCTTT. This encodes CASTGPLNTEAFF.

For the CDR3, the DNA is TGTGCCAGTAGTATTTCTAGCGAGGGTGAGCAGTTCTTC. It is translated as CASSISSEGEQFF. J is TRBJ2-1 and V is TRBV19; weak D call: TRBD2 (6 bases). This CDR3 is built from 13 residues. V was pared by 3 bases and J by 9 bases, with 12 bases between. CDR1 and CDR2 from the germline V gene are LNHDA and SQIVND (reference sequence).

This clonotype was seen a few times. V gene TRBV13 combines with J gene TRBJ2-1; 9 bases are shared with TRBD1. The CDR3 is 15 residues long. The junction had 5 bases not matched to a gene; V was cut back by 5 bases and J by 3 bases. In germline, CDR1 is PRHDT, CDR2 FYEKMQ (reference sequence). The CDR3 nucleotides are TGTGCCAGCAGCCCGCCGACAGGGGGCTACAATGAGCAGTTCTTC. Translation gives CASSPPTGGYNEQFF.

This clonotype was observed many times. The rearrangement joins TRBV7-9 to TRBJ1-2; D not resolved. The CDR3 loop spans 16 amino acids. Trimming took 1 base from V and 1 from J, leaving 13 bases between them. The V gene's germline CDR1 is SEHNR and CDR2 FQNEAQ (reference sequence). CDR3 sequence (DNA): TGTGCCAGCAGCTTAGGTTCATCGGGGAATAACTATGGCTACACCTTC. This codes for CASSLGSSGNNYGYTF.

This clonotype was seen more than once but under ten times. The chain employs TRBV12-3 or TRBV12-4 and TRBJ2-3; possible D gene TRBD2, 6 bases. The ends were cut back, 5 bases at V and 0 bases at J, with 18 bases in the middle. The CDR3 is 17 residues long. The CDR3 reads CASSLGTGGASTDTQYF. As DNA, the CDR3 is TGTGCCAGCAGTCTAGGGACTGGCGGGGCAAGCACAGATACGCAGTATTTT.

This clonotype was counted at least ten times. The chain recombines TRBV12-3 or TRBV12-4 with TRBJ1-6, with D perhaps matching TRBD1 (5 bases). V lost 1 base to trimming and J lost 8 bases, with 12 bases between them. The CDR3 has 15 amino acids. The CDR3 loop is CASSLGGSTDSPLHF. CDR3 in DNA: TGTGCCAGCAGTTTAGGGGGGAGTACTGATTCACCCCTCCACTTT.

As to this clonotype: It is likely a read error, because the conserved phenylalanine at the end of the CDR3 is missing. The J gene is TRBJ2-1, the V gene TRBV28; D possibly uses TRBD1 or TRBD2 (5 bases each). The CDR3 runs to 17 residues. Trimming pared 7 bases from V and 5 bases from J, leaving 24 bases between. Per the germline V gene, CDR1 is MDHEN and CDR2 is SYDVKM. Here the CDR3 DNA reads TGTGCCAGCATAAAATTTAACCGGGACGGGGATAACAATGAGCAGTTCTCC. Amino acid sequence: CASIKFNRDGDNNEQFS.

This clonotype showed up just a few times. The chain is built from TRBV7-6 and TRBJ1-1; tentatively, D is TRBD1 (6 bases). The CDR3 runs 15 residues. In germline, CDR1 is SGHVS, CDR2 FNYEAQ. The V and J ends lost 3 bases and 8 bases respectively, with 19 bases between them. The CDR3 sequence is CASSFGSDFGTEAFF. The DNA for the CDR3 is TGTGCCAGCAGCTTTGGTTCCGACTTCGGGACAGAAGCTTTCTTT.

Notes on this clonotype: A much bigger clone sits one base away, suggesting this may be a read error. The J gene is TRBJ2-3, the V gene TRBV18; no reliable D call. Trimming cost V 7 bases and J 2 bases, with 7 bases left between them. The CDR3 totals 12 residues. CDR1 and CDR2 from the germline V gene are KGHSH and LQKENI. The CDR3 DNA is TGTGCCAGCTGGCGCGACACAGATACGCAGTATTTT. Protein product: CASWRDTDTQYF.

This clonotype was detected many times. The chain has TRBV2 and TRBJ2-3; TRBD1 is a possible D gene (8 bases). CDR1 SNHLY and CDR2 FYNNEI come from the germline V gene. The CDR3 has 16 residues. Trimming pared 6 bases from V and 2 bases from J, leaving 18 bases between. The CDR3, as DNA: TGTGCCAGCAGCATCGGGGGGACAGGCTACACAGATACGCAGTATTTT. Its protein product is CASSIGGTGYTDTQYF.

On this clonotype: A read error may account for a junction end that differs from germline. The CDR3, as DNA: TGTGCCAGCACCCAACTCCCACGTGGTTCGGATGGCTACACCTTC. Protein: CASTQLPRGSDGYTF. The rearrangement joins TRBV3-1 to TRBJ1-2, with D unresolved. Germline CDR1 is LGHDT and CDR2 is YNNKEL (reference sequence). This CDR3 spans 15 amino acids.

There are a few counts of this clonotype. J is TRBJ1-1 and V is TRBV6-5, with D maybe TRBD1 (6 bases). CDR1 is MNHEY and CDR2 is SVGAGI in the germline V gene. The CDR3 has 15 residues. Trimming stripped 2 bases from V and 6 bases from J, with 16 bases between. The CDR3 spells CASSYNSGVDSEAFF. The CDR3 nucleotides read TGTGCCAGCAGTTACAATTCAGGGGTGGATTCTGAAGCTTTCTTT.

The J gene is TRBJ2-1, the V gene TRBV15; TRBD2 aligns across 10 bases. Per germline, CDR1 LNHNV and CDR2 YYDKDF (reference sequence). V lost 5 bases to trimming and J lost 9 bases; unmatched junction nucleotides: 13. The CDR3 is 16 amino acids. The CDR3 loop reads CATSSIPSGGVGEQFF. In DNA form, the CDR3 reads TGTGCCACCAGCTCTATCCCCAGCGGGGGGGTTGGTGAGCAGTTCTTC.

The table lists this clonotype with many counts. The chain recombines TRBV18 with TRBJ2-4; 8 positions match TRBD1. This CDR3 is built from 14 residues. The V gene end was trimmed by 3 bases and the J gene end by 8 bases; junction bases not matched to a gene: 6. Germline V gene lookup returns CDR1 KGHSH and CDR2 LQKENI. The CDR3 here is CASSPGQGRDIQYF. DNA of the CDR3: TGTGCCAGCTCACCTGGACAGGGAAGGGACATTCAGTACTTC.

The rearrangement links TRBV6-1 to TRBJ2-1, with 10 bases fitting TRBD2. This CDR3 comprises 16 residues. V shed 7 bases, J shed 3 bases, and the junction held 9 bases outside the gene matches. The germline gives CDR1 MNHNS, CDR2 SASEGT. Here the CDR3 reads CASKRAIAGGYNEQFF. The CDR3 DNA sequence: TGTGCCAGCAAGAGGGCAATAGCGGGAGGCTACAATGAGCAGTTCTTC.

This clonotype was detected ten times or more. The chain links TRBV3-1 to TRBJ2-3; D might be TRBD1 or TRBD2, each matching 5 bases. V dropped 0 bases and J dropped 0 bases, with 10 bases sitting between them. This CDR3 is built from 16 residues. Germline CDR1 is LGHDT and CDR2 is YNNKEL (reference sequence). The CDR3 DNA reads as TGTGCCAGCAGCCAAGAGGGGGTAATAAGCACAGATACGCAGTATTTT. Translated: CASSQEGVISTDTQYF.

This clonotype was seen at least ten times. This chain joins TRBV7-2 and TRBJ2-1; TRBD2 matches at 8 bases. This CDR3 has 15 amino acids. Germline loops: CDR1 SGHTA, CDR2 FQGNSA. After removal of 1 base from V and 6 bases from J, the junction contained 5 bases not matched to a gene. The CDR3 loop is CASSLGGTRLNEQFF. CDR3 nucleotides: TGTGCCAGCAGCTTAGGGGGGACTAGGCTCAATGAGCAGTTCTTC.

The chain carries TRBV6-1 and TRBJ1-2; 7 bases fit TRBD1. The CDR3 totals 14 residues. Germline V gene data show CDR1 as MNHNS and CDR2 as SASEGT. Trimming took 0 bases from V and 5 from J; bases not matched to a gene: 3. CDR3 DNA sequence: TGTGCCAGCAGTGAAGCCGGGACAGCATATGGCTACACCTTC. Translated, it gives CASSEAGTAYGYTF.

At least ten counts were recorded for this clonotype. This chain uses TRBV11-3 with TRBJ1-2; 9 bases agree with TRBD1. The CDR3 runs to 15 residues. Germline V gene data show CDR1 as SGHNT and CDR2 as YENEEA. Trimming took 2 bases from V and 3 from J; bases not matched to a gene: 4. The CDR3 DNA reads TGTGCCAGCAGCTTAACAGGGGGCGCGGACTATGGCTACACCTTC. It codes for CASSLTGGADYGYTF.

This clonotype occurred many times. The chain carries TRBV7-8 and TRBJ2-7; 10 bases align to TRBD2. This CDR3 spans 16 amino acids. Per the germline V gene, CDR1 is SGHVS and CDR2 is FQNEAQ. J gave up 7 bases and V 4 bases, and 13 bases lay outside the gene matches. The CDR3: CASSYLLAGPPDEQYF. CDR3 coding DNA: TGTGCCAGCAGCTATTTACTAGCGGGACCTCCCGATGAGCAGTACTTC.